The T cell receptor beta chain under discussion was sequenced for a study of T cell responses to AZD1222 COVID-19 vaccine. The wider study: Second-dose timings of about 4 or about 12 weeks were pooled.

General study results and limits: Among the donors, most were white British and more were female, and clonal diversity was possibly underestimated.

Trimming took 2 bases from V and 2 from J, leaving 7 bases between them. There are 13 residues in the CDR3. In germline, CDR1 is SGHTA, CDR2 FQGNSA. Comments on this clone: The antigen is not known.

Sequenced by immunoSEQ multiplex PCR; TCRdb stores in-frame clones only, minus some. Found here are about 140,000 clones, approximately 92% of them singletons; the top ten hold around 1.7%. V and J are TRBV7-2 and TRBJ2-7, with no clear D. The source material was peripheral blood, sampled on day 0 of AZD1222 vaccination. The clonotype was recovered from an adult in good health. This chain's CDR3 is CASSLSLAYEQYF. DNA for the CDR3: TGTGCCAGCAGCTTAAGTCTAGCCTACGAGCAGTACTTC.